This TCR beta chain came from a study of blood T cells in healthy people across ages. Findings and caveats of the study: Relative to aged donors, long-lived donors carried more naive CD4+ cells and displayed higher diversity.

This CDR3 is built from 16 residues. Germline values: CDR1 SEHNR, CDR2 FQNEAQ (reference sequence). About this clonotype itself: Its specificity is unknown. This may be a read error, as it is one base from a much larger clone.

A second PCR of about 6 to 11 cycles used a sample-barcoded 5' primer and a J-beta primer mix. TCRdb used MiXCR to reprocess the 5' RACE reads, holding one entry per CDR3 protein. This table has 750,000 to 950,000 distinct CDR3 sequences, around 29% appearing once. In addition, the sample was reused for a study of T cells of mothers and their children.

This receptor was taken from a woman aged 40 to 49 in good health. The sample was blood. This chain uses TRBV7-9 with TRBJ2-3; 11 bases map to TRBD1. The CDR3 DNA is TGTGCCAGCAGCTCAAGGACAGGGGGCTATGGAGATACGCGGTATTTT. It codes for CASSSRTGGYGDTRYF. Using reference TRBV7-9 and TRBJ2-3 for the parts outside the CDR3, the full variable domain is DTGVSQNPRHKITKRGQNVTFRCDPISEHNRLYWYRQTLGQGPEFLTYFQNEAQLEKSRLLSDRFSAERPKGSFSTLEIQRTEQGDSAMYLCASSSRTGGYGDTRYFGPGTRLTVL.